These 2 T cell receptor beta chains were all obtained from the same sample, sequenced in a study of T cell repertoires in cytomegalovirus infection. Antigens of these TCRs are unknown. TCRdb itself ran the reads through MiXCR, one entry per CDR3 protein. The repertoire consists of fewer than 650,000 distinct CDR3 sequences, with 40% occurring once and the leading ten covering 48%. Source: cultured PBMCs, taken from culture after CMV antigen stimulation. All receptors come from a human donor in good health (CMV status not recorded). Some clones in this sample may be carry-over from other donors' samples.

V gene TRBV10-3 combines with J gene TRBJ2-3; 7 positions agree with TRBD2. Germline V CDR1 and CDR2: ENHRY, SYGVKD. This CDR3 comprises 18 residues. V lost 8 bases, J lost 3 bases, and 20 bases stayed unmatched. The CDR3 sequence is CAIRRSGTIRDGTDTQYF. The DNA for the CDR3 is TGTGCCATCCGAAGATCTGGGACTATCCGCGACGGTACAGATACGCAGTATTTT.

The table lists this clonotype with a few counts. The chain joins TRBV7-2 to TRBJ2-1; D gene ambiguous. V shed 6 bases and J shed 2 bases, with 14 bases lying between them. CDR3 size: 15 residues. Germline-derived CDR1 and CDR2 are SGHTA and FQGNSA. This CDR3 is CASRETGSPYNEQFF. The DNA of the CDR3 is TGTGCCAGCAGGGAAACGGGCAGTCCCTACAATGAGCAGTTCTTC.